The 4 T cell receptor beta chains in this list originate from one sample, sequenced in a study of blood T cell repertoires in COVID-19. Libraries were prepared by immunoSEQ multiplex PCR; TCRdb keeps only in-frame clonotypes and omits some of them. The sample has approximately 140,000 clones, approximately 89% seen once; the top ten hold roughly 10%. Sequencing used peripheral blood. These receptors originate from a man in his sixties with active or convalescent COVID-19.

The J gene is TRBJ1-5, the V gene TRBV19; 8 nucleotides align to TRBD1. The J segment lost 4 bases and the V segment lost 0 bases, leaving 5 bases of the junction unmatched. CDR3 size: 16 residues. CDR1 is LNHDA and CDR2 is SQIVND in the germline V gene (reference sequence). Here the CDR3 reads CASSIDWDRRNQPQHF. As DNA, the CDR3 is TGTGCCAGTAGTATAGACTGGGACAGGAGAAATCAGCCCCAGCATTTT.

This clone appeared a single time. The CDR3 region has the DNA TGTGCCAGCAGCGGGACTAGAAACAATGAGCAGTTCTTC. Its protein is CASSGTRNNEQFF. This rearrangement joins TRBV9 to TRBJ2-1; TRBD2 matches at 7 bases. Germline trimming cut 3 bases from V and 5 bases from J; bases unmatched to any gene: 2. CDR3 length equals 13 residues. Germline values: CDR1 SGDLS, CDR2 YYNGEE.

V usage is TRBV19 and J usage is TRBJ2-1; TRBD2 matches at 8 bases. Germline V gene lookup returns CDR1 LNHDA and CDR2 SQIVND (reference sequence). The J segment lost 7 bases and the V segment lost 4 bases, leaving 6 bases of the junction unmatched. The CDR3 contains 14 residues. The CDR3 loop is CASSKQRESNEQFF. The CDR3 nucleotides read TGTGCCAGTAGTAAGCAGCGGGAGTCGAATGAGCAGTTCTTC.

CDR3 DNA sequence: TGTGCCAGCAGCCCTGGACTAGCGGGAGGTGGAGGGCCCCAGTACTTC. Residues: CASSPGLAGGGGPQYF. V gene TRBV7-3 combines with J gene TRBJ2-5; 14 nucleotides agree with TRBD2. Germline V lookup: CDR1 SGHTA, CDR2 FQGTGA. Trimming removed 5 bases from V and 9 bases from J; junction bases left unmatched: 11. The CDR3 has 16 residues.